This TCR beta chain was documented in a study of molecular identifiers for immune sequencing clone quantification. This CDR3 has 18 residues. Between roughly 18,000 and 1,100,000 sorted cells, with 10%, 30% or 50% RNA, yielded naive CD8 libraries. A word on this clonotype: Antigen: not known. The junction differs from germline at one of its ends, possibly a read error.

Study-level results: Among effectors, clones above 20 RNA copies held over 97% of molecules; among naive cells, under 1%.

Methods described previously were used for bulk TCR libraries, and listed TCR primers were applied. One entry per CDR3 protein results from TCRdb running MiXCR on the PCR reads. In the table there are roughly 320,000 distinct CDR3 sequences, roughly 24% of which are singletons. The TCR sequence derives from a human donor in good health. Some libraries in this study had Jurkat cell RNA spiked in. The specimen sequenced was naive CD8+ T cells from blood, with Jurkat cell RNA spiked in. As to subset: FACS-sorted CD8+CD4-CCR7+CD45RA+ naive T cells. J is TRBJ1-2 and V is TRBV12-3 or TRBV12-4; D is unclear. CDR3 DNA sequence: TGTGCCAGCAGTTTAAATGATGTAGTGCTTGTCGGTGACTATGACTACACCTTC. Translation gives CASSLNDVVLVGDYDYTF.